This T cell receptor (beta chain) was sequenced in a study of blood T cell repertoires in COVID-19. The overall study: PBMCs, B-cell-depleted T cells, or T cells provided the cDNA or gDNA that made up the material.

This clone was counted between two and nine times. Germline CDR1 reads LGHDT; CDR2 reads YNNKEL (reference sequence). V dropped 1 base and J dropped 5 bases, with 5 bases sitting between them. CDR3 length: 12 residues. In the authors' methods: Reference gene primer amplification gave estimated nucleated cell counts. Repertoires were generated with immunoSEQ multiplex PCR, while TCRdb's copy carries only in-frame clones and drops some. V and J calls and clone size are copied from that table; D and trimming were computed from the DNA. The top ten hold 7.5% of the sample, which has hundreds of thousands of clones, 81% seen once. One Seattle source followed patients from active infection through their disease course.

V usage is TRBV3-1 (or the pseudogene TRBV3-2) and J usage is TRBJ1-2, with no clear D. Sequencing was done on a sample of peripheral blood. This TCR was sampled from a woman of 80 years or more with COVID-19, enrolled during active disease. CDR3 loop: CASSQAEYGYTF. Here the CDR3 DNA reads TGTGCCAGCAGCCAAGCGGAGTATGGCTACACCTTC.